Below are 9 T cell receptor beta chains sequenced from a single sample in a study of Graves' ophthalmopathy and Graves' hyperthyroidism. Transcripts of RNA were the source for amplifying TCR beta CDR3 regions. HTBI primers primed a first-round RT-PCR, and a second-round multiplex PCR followed. TCRdb re-called the multiplex PCR reads through MiXCR, storing one row per CDR3 protein. The sample comprises 500,000 to 700,000 distinct CDR3 sequences, about a fifth of which are singletons, and around 6.9% rests with the top ten. The specimen was peripheral blood. The receptors were gathered from a woman between 18 and 30 years old with stable Graves' hyperthyroidism. Some clones in this sample may be carry-over from other donors' samples.

This clonotype came up many times. The V gene is TRBV12-3 or TRBV12-4, the J gene TRBJ1-1; D remains ambiguous. The germline V and J ends were trimmed by 0 bases and 3 bases, with 5 bases remaining between them. The CDR3 is 13 amino acids. CDR3 sequence reads: CASSLAQDTEAFF. CDR3 DNA sequence: TGTGCCAGCAGTTTAGCGCAGGACACTGAAGCTTTCTTT.

The sample holds many counts of this clonotype. The chain couples TRBV6-1 to TRBJ2-2; D may correspond to TRBD1 or TRBD2 (5 bases each). The germline V and J ends were trimmed by 2 bases and 3 bases, with 13 bases remaining between them. Germline CDR1 and CDR2: MNHNS and SASEGT. This CDR3 is built from 16 residues. The CDR3: CASSEKSGRYTGELFF. CDR3 coding DNA: TGTGCCAGCAGTGAAAAATCGGGACGGTACACCGGGGAGCTGTTTTTT.

This clonotype has a count of ten or more. This chain connects TRBV19 to TRBJ1-3; D not certain. Germline V gives CDR1 LNHDA, CDR2 SQIVND (reference sequence). This CDR3 comprises 12 residues. Trimming removed 6 bases from V and 8 bases from J, with 11 bases in between. This CDR3 is CASSTRWDTIYF. CDR3 coding DNA: TGTGCCAGTAGCACGAGGTGGGACACCATATATTTT.

This clonotype came up a few times. The V call is TRBV12-3 or TRBV12-4, the J call TRBJ2-5; the D is unclear. The CDR3 runs to 14 residues. V lost 4 bases and J lost 6, with 15 bases in between. The DNA for the CDR3 is TGTGCCAGCAGTTCCCCCGGACGTTTTCAGACCCAGTACTTC. This gives the protein CASSSPGRFQTQYF.

This clonotype was counted at least ten times. This chain links TRBV12-3 or TRBV12-4 with TRBJ1-2; D not resolved. The V gene lost 4 bases and the J gene lost 8 bases, with 14 bases spanning the gap. The length of the CDR3 is 13 residues. The CDR3 is CASSWDSRRGYTF. CDR3 in DNA: TGTGCCAGCAGTTGGGATTCTAGAAGGGGCTACACCTTC.

Note on this clonotype: Given a much more abundant clone one base away, this may be a read error. The chain uses TRBV2 and TRBJ2-7; D call uncertain. This CDR3 contains 11 residues. Germline V CDR1 and CDR2: SNHLY, FYNNEI. The CDR3 is CASTLSYEQDF. Written as DNA, the CDR3 is TGTGCCAGCACCCTCTCCTACGAGCAGGACTTC.

This clonotype has ten or more counts. The chain recombines TRBV6-2 or TRBV6-3 with TRBJ1-2, with unresolved D. V lost 2 bases and J lost 1, with 11 bases in between. This CDR3 comprises 15 residues. Germline CDR1 and CDR2: MNHEY and SVGEGT. CDR3 sequence reads: CASSYPPDGNYGYTF. CDR3 bases: TGTGCCAGCAGTTACCCCCCGGACGGTAACTATGGCTACACCTTC.

This clonotype was seen at least ten times. The chain joins TRBV7-2 to TRBJ2-5; 7 nucleotides align to TRBD1. Per the germline V gene, CDR1 is SGHTA and CDR2 is FQGNSA. The CDR3 runs to 16 residues. With 4 bases clipped from V and 5 bases from J, the junction kept 13 bases outside the gene matches. CDR3 sequence reads: CASSSLGTAIGETQYF. CDR3 in DNA: TGTGCCAGCAGCTCTTTGGGGACAGCAATAGGGGAGACCCAGTACTTC.

There are many counts of this clonotype. This chain links TRBV10-3 with TRBJ1-2; 12 bases are shared with TRBD1. Germline CDR1 is ENHRY and CDR2 is SYGVKD. V lost 4 bases, J lost 13 bases, and 7 bases stayed unmatched. CDR3 length: 13 amino acids. CDR3: CAISVSGQGAFTF. CDR3 bases: TGTGCCATCAGTGTATCGGGACAGGGGGCTTTCACCTTC.